In its sample, the clone carrying this T cell receptor beta chain was seen once. Its specificity is not known. TCRdb re-derived calls from the PCR reads in MiXCR, one entry per CDR3 protein. The sample consists of around 480,000 distinct CDR3 sequences, around a fifth of them appearing once. The data originate from a study of molecular identifiers for immune sequencing clone quantification. Study observations and caveats: Beyond 20 RNA copies, clones held over 98% of effector molecules, compared with under 1% in naive cells.

V gave up 2 bases and J gave up 7 bases; unmatched junction bases: 10. The CDR3 is 18 residues long. Germline-derived CDR1 and CDR2 are SGHNT and YENEEA. V is TRBV11-3 and J is TRBJ2-2, with 13 bases aligning to TRBD2. Material for sequencing was naive CD8+ T cells from blood, with Jurkat cell RNA spiked in. Subset: FACS-sorted CD8+CD4-CCR7+CD45RA+ naive T cells. This TCR was recovered from a human donor in good health. Some libraries in this study had Jurkat cell RNA spiked in. CDR3 DNA: TGTGCCAGCAGCTTAACGGCACTAGCGGGGGGGCCGATCGGGGAGCTGTTTTTT. Translating it yields CASSLTALAGGPIGELFF.